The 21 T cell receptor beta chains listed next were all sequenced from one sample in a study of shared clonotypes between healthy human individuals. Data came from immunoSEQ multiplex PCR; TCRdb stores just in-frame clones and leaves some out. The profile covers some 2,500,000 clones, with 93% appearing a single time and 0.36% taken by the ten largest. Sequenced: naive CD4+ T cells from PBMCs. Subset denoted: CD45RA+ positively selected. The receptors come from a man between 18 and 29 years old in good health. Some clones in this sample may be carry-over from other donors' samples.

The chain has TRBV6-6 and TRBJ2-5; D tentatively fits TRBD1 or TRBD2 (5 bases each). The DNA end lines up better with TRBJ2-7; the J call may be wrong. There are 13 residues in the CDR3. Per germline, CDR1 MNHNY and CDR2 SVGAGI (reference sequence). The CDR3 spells CASSYGGSYEQYF. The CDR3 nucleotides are TGTGCCAGCAGTTATGGGGGCTCCTACGAGCAGTACTTC.

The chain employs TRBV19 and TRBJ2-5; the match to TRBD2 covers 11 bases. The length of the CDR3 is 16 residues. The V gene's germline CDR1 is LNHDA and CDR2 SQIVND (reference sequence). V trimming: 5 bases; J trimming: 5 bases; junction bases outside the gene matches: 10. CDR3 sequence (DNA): TGTGCCAGTAGTCAACGACTAGCGGGACCGGGGGAGACCCAGTACTTC. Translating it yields CASSQRLAGPGETQYF. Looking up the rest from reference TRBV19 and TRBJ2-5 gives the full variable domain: DGGITQSPKYLFRKEGQNVTLSCEQNLNHDAMYWYRQDPGQGLRLIYYSQIVNDFQKGDIAEGYSVSREKKESFPLTVTSAQKNPTAFYLCASSQRLAGPGETQYFGPGTRLLVL.

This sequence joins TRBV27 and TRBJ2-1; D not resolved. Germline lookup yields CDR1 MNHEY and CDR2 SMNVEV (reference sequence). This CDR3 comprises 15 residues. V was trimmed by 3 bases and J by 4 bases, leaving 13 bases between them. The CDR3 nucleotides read TGTGCCAGCAGTTTGCTCAGCCTTTTATACAATGAGCAGTTCTTC. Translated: CASSLLSLLYNEQFF.

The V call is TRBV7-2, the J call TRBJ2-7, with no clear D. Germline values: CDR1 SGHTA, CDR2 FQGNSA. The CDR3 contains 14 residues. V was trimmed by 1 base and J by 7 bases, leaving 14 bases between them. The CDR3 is CASSLEPTLREQYF. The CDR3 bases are TGTGCCAGCAGCTTAGAACCTACTCTACGTGAGCAGTACTTC. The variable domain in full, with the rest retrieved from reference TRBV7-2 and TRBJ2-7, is GAGVSQSPSNKVTEKGKDVELRCDPISGHTALYWYRQSLGQGLEFLIYFQGNSAPDKSGLPSDRFSAERTGGSVSTLTIQRTQQEDSAVYLCASSLEPTLREQYFGPGTRLTVT.

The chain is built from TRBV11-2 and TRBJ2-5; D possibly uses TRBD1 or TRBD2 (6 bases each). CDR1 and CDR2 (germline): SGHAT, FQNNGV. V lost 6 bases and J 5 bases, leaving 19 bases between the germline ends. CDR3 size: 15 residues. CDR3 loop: CASSRKGGRWETQYF. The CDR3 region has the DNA TGTGCCAGCAGTCGTAAGGGGGGCCGTTGGGAGACCCAGTACTTC.

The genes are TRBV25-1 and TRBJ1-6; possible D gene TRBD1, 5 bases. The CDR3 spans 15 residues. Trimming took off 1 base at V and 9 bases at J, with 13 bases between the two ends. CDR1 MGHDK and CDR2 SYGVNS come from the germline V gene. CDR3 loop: CASSESGGSGSPLHF. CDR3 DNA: TGTGCCAGCAGTGAATCGGGGGGGTCCGGTTCACCCCTCCACTTT.

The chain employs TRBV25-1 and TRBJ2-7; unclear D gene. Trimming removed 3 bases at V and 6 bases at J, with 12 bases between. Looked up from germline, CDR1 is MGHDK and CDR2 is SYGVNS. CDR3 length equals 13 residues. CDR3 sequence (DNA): TGTGCCAGCAGTGATCATTACCTCGGCGAGCAGTACTTC. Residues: CASSDHYLGEQYF.

CDR3 sequence reads: CASRKPTGGASYTEAFF. Written as DNA, the CDR3 is TGTGCCAGCAGGAAACCTACAGGGGGCGCCTCATACACTGAAGCTTTCTTT. The chain uses TRBV27 and TRBJ1-1; 9 nucleotides agree with TRBD1. Germline V gene sequence: CDR1 MNHEY, CDR2 SMNVEV (reference sequence). The CDR3 contains 17 residues. Trimming cost V 6 bases and J 3 bases; bases outside gene matches: 14.

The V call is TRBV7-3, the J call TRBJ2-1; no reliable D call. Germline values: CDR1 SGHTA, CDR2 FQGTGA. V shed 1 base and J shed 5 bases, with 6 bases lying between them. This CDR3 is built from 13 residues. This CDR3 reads CASSLNTHNEQFF. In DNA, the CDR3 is TGTGCCAGCAGCTTAAATACCCACAATGAGCAGTTCTTC.

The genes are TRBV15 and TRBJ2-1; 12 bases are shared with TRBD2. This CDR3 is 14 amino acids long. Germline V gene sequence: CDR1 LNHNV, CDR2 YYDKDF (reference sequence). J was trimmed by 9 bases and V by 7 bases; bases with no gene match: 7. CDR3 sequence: CATTSGRARGEQFF. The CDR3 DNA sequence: TGTGCCACCACTAGCGGGAGGGCCCGGGGTGAGCAGTTCTTC.

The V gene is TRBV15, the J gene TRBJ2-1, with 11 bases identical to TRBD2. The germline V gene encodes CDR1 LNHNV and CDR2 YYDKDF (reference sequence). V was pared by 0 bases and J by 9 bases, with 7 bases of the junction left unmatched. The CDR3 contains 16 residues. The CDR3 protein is CATSRDRLAGTGEQFF. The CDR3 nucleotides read TGTGCCACCAGCAGAGATAGACTAGCGGGAACCGGTGAGCAGTTCTTC. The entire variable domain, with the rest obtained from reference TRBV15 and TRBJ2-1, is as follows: DAMVIQNPRYQVTQFGKPVTLSCSQTLNHNVMYWYQQKSSQAPKLLFHYYDKDFNNEADTPDNFQSRRPNTSFCFLDIRSPGLGDTAMYLCATSRDRLAGTGEQFFGPGTRLTVL.

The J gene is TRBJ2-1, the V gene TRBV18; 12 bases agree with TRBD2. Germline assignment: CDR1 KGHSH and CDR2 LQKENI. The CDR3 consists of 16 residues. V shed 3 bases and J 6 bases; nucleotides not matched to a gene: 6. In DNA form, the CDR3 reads TGTGCCAGCTCACCCACCGGACTAGCGGGATTCAATGAGCAGTTCTTC. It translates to CASSPTGLAGFNEQFF. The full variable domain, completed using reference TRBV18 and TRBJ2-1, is NAGVMQNPRHLVRRRGQEARLRCSPMKGHSHVYWYRQLPEEGLKFMVYLQKENIIDESGMPKERFSAEFPKEGPSILRIQQVVRGDSAAYFCASSPTGLAGFNEQFFGPGTRLTVL.

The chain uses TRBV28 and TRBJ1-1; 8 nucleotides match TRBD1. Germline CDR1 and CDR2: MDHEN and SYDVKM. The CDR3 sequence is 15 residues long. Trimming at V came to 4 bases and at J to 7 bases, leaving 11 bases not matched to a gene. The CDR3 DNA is TGTGCCAGCAGTTCCCAGGGGGCTCAGGGGATTGAAGCTTTCTTT. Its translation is CASSSQGAQGIEAFF. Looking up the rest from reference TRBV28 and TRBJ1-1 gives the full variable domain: DVKVTQSSRYLVKRTGEKVFLECVQDMDHENMFWYRQDPGLGLRLIYFSYDVKMKEKGDIPEGYSVSREKKERFSLILESASTNQTSMYLCASSSQGAQGIEAFFGQGTRLTVV.

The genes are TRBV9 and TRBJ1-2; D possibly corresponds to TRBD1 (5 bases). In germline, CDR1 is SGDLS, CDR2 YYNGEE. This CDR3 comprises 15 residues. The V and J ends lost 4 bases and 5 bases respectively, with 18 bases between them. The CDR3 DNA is TGTGCCAGCAGCCCCGGAGGGGCCGGAGGGTATGGCTACACCTTC. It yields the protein CASSPGGAGGYGYTF.

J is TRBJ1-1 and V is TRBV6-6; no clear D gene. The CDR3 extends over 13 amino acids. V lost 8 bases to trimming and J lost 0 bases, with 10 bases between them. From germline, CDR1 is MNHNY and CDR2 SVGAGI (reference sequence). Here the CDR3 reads CASGNTVNTEAFF. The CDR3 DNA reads TGTGCCAGCGGGAATACAGTGAACACTGAAGCTTTCTTT.

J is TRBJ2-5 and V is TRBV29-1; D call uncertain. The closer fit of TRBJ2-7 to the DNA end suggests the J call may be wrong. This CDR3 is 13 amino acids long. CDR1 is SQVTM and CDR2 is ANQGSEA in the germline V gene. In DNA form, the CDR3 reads TGCAGCGTTGTATTGGGTTCGGGTTACGAGCAGTACTTC. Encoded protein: CSVVLGSGYEQYF.

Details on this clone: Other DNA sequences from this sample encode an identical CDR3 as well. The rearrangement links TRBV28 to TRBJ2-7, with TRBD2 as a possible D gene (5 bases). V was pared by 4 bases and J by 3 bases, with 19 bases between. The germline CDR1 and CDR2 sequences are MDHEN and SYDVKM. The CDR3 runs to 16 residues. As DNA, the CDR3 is TGTGCCAGCAGTTCGGGCGCAGCAGAGGGTTTCTACGAGCAGTACTTC. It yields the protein CASSSGAAEGFYEQYF.

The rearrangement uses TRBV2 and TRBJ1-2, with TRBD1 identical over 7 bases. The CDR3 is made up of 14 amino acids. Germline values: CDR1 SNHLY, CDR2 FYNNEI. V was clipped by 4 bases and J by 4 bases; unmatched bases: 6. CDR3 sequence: CASSGEGGSYGYTF. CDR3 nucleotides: TGTGCCAGCAGTGGGGAAGGGGGCTCCTATGGCTACACCTTC.

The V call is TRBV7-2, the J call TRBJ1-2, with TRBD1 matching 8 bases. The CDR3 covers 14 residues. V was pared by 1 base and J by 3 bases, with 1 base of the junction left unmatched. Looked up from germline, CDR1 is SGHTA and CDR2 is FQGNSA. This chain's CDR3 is CASSLEQGDYGYTF. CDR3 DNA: TGTGCCAGCAGCTTAGAACAGGGGGACTATGGCTACACCTTC.

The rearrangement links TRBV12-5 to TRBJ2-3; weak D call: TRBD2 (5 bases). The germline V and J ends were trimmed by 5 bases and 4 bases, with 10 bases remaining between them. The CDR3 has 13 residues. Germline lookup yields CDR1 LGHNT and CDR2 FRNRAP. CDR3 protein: CASGPSGADTQYF. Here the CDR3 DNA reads TGTGCTAGTGGTCCCTCCGGGGCAGATACGCAGTATTTT.

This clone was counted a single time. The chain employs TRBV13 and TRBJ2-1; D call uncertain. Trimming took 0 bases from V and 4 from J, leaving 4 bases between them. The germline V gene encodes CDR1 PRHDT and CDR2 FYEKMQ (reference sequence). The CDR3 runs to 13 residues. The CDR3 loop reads CASSLGQYNEQFF. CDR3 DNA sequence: TGTGCCAGCAGCTTAGGACAGTACAATGAGCAGTTCTTC.